A single sample gave rise to the 9 T cell receptor beta chains below, sequenced in a study of T cell repertoires in cytomegalovirus infection. In TCRdb, the reads were re-called with MiXCR into one record per CDR3 protein. Of hundreds of thousands of distinct CDR3 sequences listed, around 9.6% were seen once; the top ten hold approximately 2.4%. Specimen: PBMCs. The receptors were gathered from a human donor in good health (CMV status not recorded). Some clones in this sample may be carry-over from other donors' samples.

This clonotype was recorded at least ten times. The chain employs TRBV6-2 or TRBV6-3 and TRBJ2-3, with D possibly matching TRBD1 (5 bases). This CDR3 region has 15 residues. CDR1 is MNHEY and CDR2 is SVGEGT in the germline V gene. V lost 2 bases to trimming and J lost 3 bases, with 12 bases between them. CDR3 region: CASSYKGHWTDTQYF. CDR3 DNA: TGTGCCAGCAGTTACAAGGGGCATTGGACAGATACGCAGTATTTT.

This clonotype occurred many times. The chain joins TRBV6-5 to TRBJ2-4; 7 bases fit TRBD1. The germline gives CDR1 MNHEY, CDR2 SVGAGI. Germline trimming cut 5 bases from V and 1 base from J; bases unmatched to any gene: 8. There are 16 residues in the CDR3. DNA for the CDR3: TGTGCCAGCAGTCCCCTAAGGGGGCTGGCCAAAAACATTCAGTACTTC. It translates to CASSPLRGLAKNIQYF.

This clonotype was observed a few times. The chain couples TRBV6-2 or TRBV6-3 to TRBJ2-2; the match to TRBD1 covers 10 bases. Germline V lookup: CDR1 MNHEY, CDR2 SVGEGT. This CDR3 is built from 15 residues. V gave up 4 bases and J gave up 6 bases; unmatched junction bases: 5. CDR3 amino acids: CASSFSGTGAGELFF. The CDR3 DNA reads TGTGCCAGCAGTTTTTCCGGGACAGGGGCCGGGGAGCTGTTTTTT.

This clonotype was detected ten times or more. This rearrangement joins TRBV7-9 to TRBJ1-1, with D possibly matching TRBD1 (5 bases). This CDR3 comprises 15 residues. The ends were cut back, 1 base at V and 3 bases at J, with 12 bases in the middle. CDR1 and CDR2 (germline): SEHNR, FQNEAQ (reference sequence). The CDR3 loop reads CASSLVWLGDTEAFF. The CDR3 DNA reads TGTGCCAGCAGCTTAGTTTGGTTGGGGGACACTGAAGCTTTCTTT.

The chain combines TRBV3-1 with TRBJ2-2; a possible D gene is TRBD1 (5 bases). The CDR3 runs 15 residues. CDR1 LGHDT and CDR2 YNNKEL come from the germline V gene (reference sequence). Trimming shortened V by 4 bases and J by 0 bases, and 9 bases separated the two germline ends. This chain's CDR3 is CASSRTRPNTGELFF. The CDR3 bases are TGTGCCAGCAGCCGGACACGGCCGAACACCGGGGAGCTGTTTTTT.

This clonotype was seen ten or more times. V and J are TRBV10-3 and TRBJ2-2; weak D call: TRBD2 (6 bases). The CDR3 extends over 14 amino acids. Germline assignment: CDR1 ENHRY and CDR2 SYGVKD. The V end was cut by 4 bases, the J end by 0 bases, with 6 bases between. The CDR3 sequence is CAISGGTNTGELFF. CDR3 DNA: TGTGCCATCAGTGGCGGGACGAACACCGGGGAGCTGTTTTTT.

CDR3 nucleotide sequence: TGTGCCAGCAGCTTGGCGTCTATGTCGGCCAGAACAAATGAAAAACTGTTTTTT. Translated, it gives CASSLASMSARTNEKLFF. The rearrangement joins TRBV5-8 to TRBJ1-4; no reliable D call. The V end was cut by 0 bases, the J end by 5 bases, with 20 bases between. Germline CDR1 reads SGHTS; CDR2 reads YDEGEE. The CDR3 contains 18 residues.

This clonotype was counted only a few times. The J gene is TRBJ1-1, the V gene TRBV5-1; 7 bases map to TRBD1. Germline lookup yields CDR1 SGHRS and CDR2 YFSETQ. The CDR3 has 17 amino acids. J gave up 1 base and V 2 bases, and 11 bases lay outside the gene matches. CDR3 sequence (DNA): TGCGCCAGCAGCTTTTCAGGGGGTGCTCAAGGGAACACTGAAGCTTTCTTT. This translates into CASSFSGGAQGNTEAFF.

This clonotype was picked up a small number of times. The V call is TRBV18, the J call TRBJ2-3; D is unresolved. Trimming removed 3 bases from V and 1 base from J, with 14 bases in between. CDR1 is KGHSH, CDR2 LQKENI, per germline. This CDR3 region has 16 residues. Here the CDR3 DNA reads TGTGCCAGCTCACCGGCTCCCTCCGTAGGCACAGATACGCAGTATTTT. Translated, it gives CASSPAPSVGTDTQYF.